This T cell receptor beta chain is drawn from a study of blood T cell repertoires in COVID-19 (dated by TCRdb to 2018 to 2021). Study-wide context: Samples from collaborators originated in the United States, Italy and Spain and spanned both the acute and convalescent phases of COVID-19. Samples came from the ongoing ImmuneRACE study (first 160 participants) plus 1,254 subjects from 6 global collaborators. Deeply sampled blood TCRbeta repertoires from subjects exposed to, actively infected with, or recovered from COVID-19 were included in the dataset. HLA class I and class II types, where available, came from metadata supplied by the sample provider rather than from assay-based typing. The material from the prospective study consisted of cDNA or gDNA derived from T cells, B-cell-depleted T cells, or PBMCs. Nearly every sample came with metadata listing a de-identified subject ID, COVID-19 status, age in years and sex. The repertoires were released in a freely available public database intended as a resource for research on the immune response to SARS-CoV-2.

Participants in the prospective study were aged 18 to 89 years, lived in 20 to 30 United States geographic areas, and enrolled through a virtual design. In the prospective study, cohorts were assigned on the basis of participant-reported clinical history obtained from a screening survey and a study questionnaire. Recovered participants in ImmuneRACE Cohort 3 were defined by two consecutive negative NP/OP PCR tests, clearance by a healthcare professional, or resolution of symptoms. In the prospective study, whole blood, serum and a nasopharyngeal or oropharyngeal swab were collected from each participant by mobile phlebotomists. Prospective study participants could optionally give additional blood draws and questionnaires over an approximately two-month period. Blood samples from the prospective study were shipped frozen or at room temperature prior to DNA extraction. On this clone: The clone's antigen remains unknown. The record has no base qualities; no much larger clone is one base away.

Points the paper makes about the study in general: The quantity of clinical and demographic metadata differed by source and by participant and was supplied without curation.

Looking up the germline V gene yields CDR1 KGHSH and CDR2 LQKENI. Counted from cysteine to phenylalanine, this CDR3 has 15 amino acids. Only CDR3 DNA is held: 45 bases, read in frame from base 1. V is cut back by 3 bases and J by 12 bases, with 12 bases in the junction unmatched. TCRbeta CDR3 regions were amplified from genomic DNA by means of the immunoSEQ Assay, a bias-controlled multiplex PCR. Per the source publication's procedure: The number of nucleated cells in each sample was estimated by amplification of reference gene primers within the assay. Sequence reads were collapsed and filtered to measure the absolute abundance of every unique TCRbeta CDR3 rearrangement. For each sample, productive Simpson clonality was calculated as the square root of Simpson's diversity index across productive rearrangements. TCRdb's version of the immuneACCESS table is confined to in-frame rearrangements and falls short of the full clone set. An unresolved V gene accounts for under half of the shortfall where checked; the remainder is of unknown origin. That table gives V, J and clone size, and the DNA gave D and trimming. The sample table shows 140,000 or so clones, and about four fifths are seen once. The ten largest clonotypes hold just over 9% of the sample.

Material for sequencing was PBMCs or T cells enriched from blood (not recorded which). The TCR sequence derives from a middle-aged man who had recovered from COVID-19. The V and J genes are TRBV18 and TRBJ2-1; 9 central nucleotides agree with TRBD2. The CDR3 loop reads CASSPGTSPMIGQFF. The nucleotide sequence is given as TGTGCCAGCTCACCTGGGACTAGCCCAATGATTGGGCAGTTCTTC.